The entry below describes one T cell receptor (beta chain). Its antigen is still unknown. V shed 3 bases and J shed 4 bases, with 5 bases lying between them. CDR3 size: 12 residues. The germline V gene encodes CDR1 SGDLS and CDR2 YYNGEE. This record belongs to a study of OX40 agonist ivuxolimab in advanced cancers. Study overall: Hepatocellular carcinoma, melanoma, renal cell or head and neck cancer was diagnosed in the dose-escalation patients. Having had anti-PD-1, anti-PD-L1 or anti-CTLA-4 therapy before was allowed, and approximately 40% had some.

Study findings and constraints: Certain nonresponders additionally had low normalized T-cell clonal expansion.

Assay: immunoSEQ multiplex PCR; the TCRdb copy retains only in-frame clones and omits some. The table lists 70,000 to 85,000 clones, about 89% of them singletons. The clonotype was recovered from an adult with an advanced solid tumor such as melanoma, head and neck, liver or kidney cancer. The V gene is TRBV9, the J gene TRBJ1-3, with unresolved D. Sequencing was performed on CD4+ or CD8+ T cells sorted from blood, taken in a trial of the OX40 agonist ivuxolimab. The CDR3 sequence is CASSGKGNTIYF. DNA of the CDR3: TGTGCCAGCAGCGGGAAGGGAAACACCATATATTTT. The complete variable domain, with remaining parts taken from reference TRBV9 and TRBJ1-3, reads DSGVTQTPKHLITATGQRVTLRCSPRSGDLSVYWYQQSLDQGLQFLIQYYNGEERAKGNILERFSAQQFPDLHSELNLSSLELGDSALYFCASSGKGNTIYFGEGSWLTVV.